This passage covers 15 T cell receptor beta chains from one sample sequenced in a study of blood T cell repertoires in COVID-19. This table comes from immunoSEQ multiplex PCR, and its TCRdb copy is limited to in-frame clones, with some not included. In the table there are around 120,000 clones, about 79% of which are singletons. The specimen sequenced was peripheral blood. Receptors originate from a woman of 80 years or more with acute or convalescent COVID-19.

This chain uses TRBV7-9 with TRBJ1-1; D might be TRBD1 (5 bases). The ends were cut back, 5 bases at V and 11 bases at J, with 12 bases in the middle. Germline V gives CDR1 SEHNR, CDR2 FQNEAQ (reference sequence). The CDR3 consists of 11 residues. The DNA for the CDR3 is TGTGCCAGCAGCCCCCTCAGGGCGGCTTTCTTT. Translation: CASSPLRAAFF.

This chain's CDR3 is CASSLGGLSSGNTIYF. Written as DNA, the CDR3 is TGTGCCAGCAGTTTGGGTGGACTAAGCTCTGGAAACACCATATATTTT. This rearrangement joins TRBV28 to TRBJ1-3; D not resolved. This CDR3 has 16 amino acids. The V and J ends lost 3 bases and 0 bases respectively, with 12 bases between them. From germline, CDR1 is MDHEN and CDR2 SYDVKM.

The CDR3 here is CASSDGGGFRQPQHF. Here the CDR3 DNA reads TGTGCCAGCAGTGATGGGGGGGGTTTCCGTCAGCCCCAGCATTTT. This chain links TRBV2 with TRBJ1-5; the D gene is possibly TRBD1 (5 bases). Germline CDR1 is SNHLY and CDR2 is FYNNEI. This CDR3 has 15 amino acids. Trimming removed 3 bases from V and 6 bases from J, with 15 bases in between.

This clone was counted once. The rearrangement uses TRBV7-2 and TRBJ2-3, with 10 bases identical to TRBD2. Per the germline V gene, CDR1 is SGHTA and CDR2 is FQGNSA. CDR3 length equals 15 residues. V dropped 5 bases and J dropped 4; count of bases not matched to a gene: 6. CDR3 DNA: TGTGCCAGCAGCCCCCTAGCGGGAGATTCAGATACGCAGTATTTT. The encoded protein is CASSPLAGDSDTQYF.

V usage is TRBV5-1 and J usage is TRBJ2-7; D is perhaps TRBD2 (5 bases). The V gene lost 4 bases and the J gene lost 5 bases, with 16 bases spanning the gap. The germline V gene has CDR1 SGHRS and CDR2 YFSETQ. This CDR3 region has 14 residues. As DNA, the CDR3 is TGCGCCAGCAGCCGATCGACTGATAGCGACGAGCAGTACTTC. It specifies CASSRSTDSDEQYF.

This clone was detected once. The DNA for the CDR3 is TGTGCCAGTAGTTCGAGGAACGGATTCAATCAGCCCCAGCATTTT. It is translated as CASSSRNGFNQPQHF. The chain has TRBV19 and TRBJ1-5; D not certain. CDR3 length: 15 residues. V lost 5 bases, J lost 3 bases, and 14 bases lay in between. Germline V gene data show CDR1 as LNHDA and CDR2 as SQIVND (reference sequence).

The chain employs TRBV19 and TRBJ1-5, with D perhaps TRBD1 (6 bases). The germline V gene encodes CDR1 LNHDA and CDR2 SQIVND (reference sequence). Between the trimmed V and J ends, which lost 9 bases and 3 bases, there was a span of 21 bases. This CDR3 contains 16 residues. The CDR3 DNA reads as TGTGCCAGCCGGAGTGGCAGGGGCCAGCTCAATCAGCCCCAGCATTTT. Amino acids: CASRSGRGQLNQPQHF.

The genes are TRBV29-1 and TRBJ2-7, with D uncertain. Germline V gene lookup returns CDR1 SQVTM and CDR2 ANQGSEA. Trimming took 5 bases from V and 2 from J, leaving 13 bases between them. CDR3 length equals 13 residues. This CDR3 is CSVRNTATYEQYF. The CDR3 nucleotides are TGCAGCGTTCGGAACACAGCCACCTACGAGCAGTACTTC.

V usage is TRBV25-1 and J usage is TRBJ2-5; weak D call: TRBD2 (5 bases). Trimming removed 7 bases from V and 5 bases from J, with 17 bases in between. In germline, CDR1 is MGHDK, CDR2 SYGVNS. This CDR3 is built from 14 residues. The CDR3 nucleotides read TGTGCCAGCACCCCTGGTGAGGGTTTCGAGACCCAGTACTTC. Amino acids: CASTPGEGFETQYF.

The gene calls are TRBV28 and TRBJ2-7; a weak D match, TRBD1 (5 bases). Trimming removed 3 bases at V and 5 bases at J, with 14 bases between. Germline V CDR1 and CDR2: MDHEN, SYDVKM. This CDR3 comprises 14 residues. This chain's CDR3 is CASSFPQGRNEQYF. Written as DNA, the CDR3 is TGTGCCAGCAGTTTTCCCCAGGGTAGGAACGAGCAGTACTTC. Full variable domain (missing parts from reference TRBV28 and TRBJ2-7): DVKVTQSSRYLVKRTGEKVFLECVQDMDHENMFWYRQDPGLGLRLIYFSYDVKMKEKGDIPEGYSVSREKKERFSLILESASTNQTSMYLCASSFPQGRNEQYFGPGTRLTVT.

Points on this clone: Other nucleotide sequences from this sample produce the same CDR3. The rearrangement links TRBV9 to TRBJ2-1; a possible D gene is TRBD2 (5 bases). CDR3 size: 15 residues. V lost 1 base, J lost 1 base, and 9 bases lay in between. Per germline, CDR1 SGDLS and CDR2 YYNGEE. Written as DNA, the CDR3 is TGTGCCAGCAGCGTAAGCGGCGGATCCTACAATGAGCAGTTCTTC. Translating it yields CASSVSGGSYNEQFF.

This clone has a single count. The J gene is TRBJ2-1, the V gene TRBV25-1, with D possibly TRBD2 on 6 matching bases. Trimming removed 3 bases from V and 2 bases from J, with 8 bases in between. CDR3 length equals 14 residues. Germline CDR1 reads MGHDK; CDR2 reads SYGVNS. CDR3 loop: CASSEAGTYNEQFF. The CDR3 nucleotides read TGTGCCAGCAGTGAGGCGGGAACCTACAATGAGCAGTTCTTC.

This chain uses TRBV5-1 with TRBJ1-2, with 7 bases aligning to TRBD1. From germline, CDR1 is SGHRS and CDR2 YFSETQ. The CDR3 has 14 amino acids. V shed 5 bases and J 7 bases; nucleotides not matched to a gene: 11. The CDR3 spells CASSSDREFRGYTF. Written as DNA, the CDR3 is TGCGCCAGCAGTTCCGACAGGGAGTTTCGTGGCTACACCTTC.

This chain joins TRBV7-6 and TRBJ2-7, with 10 bases that match TRBD2. CDR3 length: 14 amino acids. The V gene's germline CDR1 is SGHVS and CDR2 FNYEAQ. V lost 5 bases to trimming and J lost 5 bases; unmatched junction nucleotides: 6. The CDR3 region has the DNA TGTGCCAGCAGCCCCCCGGGACTAGCGCACGAGCAGTACTTC. Translation gives CASSPPGLAHEQYF.

The count of this clone is one. The rearrangement links TRBV9 to TRBJ2-3, with TRBD1 matching 8 bases. The V gene end was trimmed by 0 bases and the J gene end by 6 bases; junction bases not matched to a gene: 9. The CDR3 extends over 16 amino acids. Germline V gene lookup returns CDR1 SGDLS and CDR2 YYNGEE. The CDR3 region is CASSVETGDLSDTQYF. CDR3 nucleotides: TGTGCCAGCAGCGTAGAGACAGGGGATTTATCGGATACGCAGTATTTT.